A single sample gave rise to the 18 T cell receptor beta chains below, sequenced in a study of cytomegalovirus exposure and HLA in healthy donors. Generated by immunoSEQ multiplex PCR, the TCRdb table keeps only in-frame clones and is missing some. Here the sample spans over 100,000 clones, roughly nine tenths being singletons. The sequencing input was PBMCs. Receptors originate from a young woman in good health and CMV-seronegative.

The CDR3: CASSGTSGEAFF. The CDR3 DNA sequence: TGTGCCAGCAGCGGGACCTCGGGGGAAGCTTTCTTT. The chain joins TRBV9 to TRBJ1-1; D not certain. The CDR3 covers 12 residues. With 3 bases removed from V and 8 bases from J, the gap between germline ends came to 11 bases. The germline V gene has CDR1 SGDLS and CDR2 YYNGEE.

V and J are TRBV27 and TRBJ2-5; tentative D call: TRBD2 (6 bases). This CDR3 is 13 amino acids long. The germline V gene has CDR1 MNHEY and CDR2 SMNVEV (reference sequence). V lost 4 bases and J lost 4, with 10 bases in between. CDR3 bases: TGTGCCAGCAGTTCAAGGGGAGGAGAGACCCAGTACTTC. Protein: CASSSRGGETQYF.

The rearrangement links TRBV7-7 to TRBJ2-5; weak D call: TRBD1 (5 bases). The V gene's germline CDR1 is SSHAT and CDR2 FNYEAQ (reference sequence). CDR3 length: 13 amino acids. The V end lost 5 bases, the J end lost 3 bases, and 10 bases lay between the germline ends. CDR3 in DNA: TGTGCCAGCAGCCTTGGACACAAAGAGACCCAGTACTTC. This codes for CASSLGHKETQYF.

The CDR3 region is CASSEYGSGGDSWDTQYF. The DNA for the CDR3 is TGTGCCAGCAGTGAATATGGGTCAGGGGGCGACTCTTGGGATACGCAGTATTTT. This sequence joins TRBV25-1 and TRBJ2-3; 8 bases line up with TRBD1. The CDR3 extends over 18 amino acids. CDR1 is MGHDK, CDR2 SYGVNS, per germline. V shed 0 bases, J shed 6 bases, and the junction held 14 bases outside the gene matches.

The chain combines TRBV7-3 with TRBJ2-3, with a possible D match to TRBD2 (5 bases). Germline V gene lookup returns CDR1 SGHTA and CDR2 FQGTGA. This CDR3 is 17 amino acids long. V was clipped by 5 bases and J by 0 bases, with 18 bases between them. DNA of the CDR3: TGTGCCAGCAGCCTAGACGGACTTACGATAAGCACAGATACGCAGTATTTT. It yields the protein CASSLDGLTISTDTQYF.

The chain is built from TRBV5-1 and TRBJ2-5, with D maybe TRBD1 (5 bases). V dropped 4 bases and J dropped 2 bases, with 18 bases sitting between them. The germline V gene has CDR1 SGHRS and CDR2 YFSETQ. The CDR3 spans 16 residues. CDR3 protein: CASSATLLTEQETQYF. Written as DNA, the CDR3 is TGCGCCAGCAGCGCAACACTTTTGACAGAACAAGAGACCCAGTACTTC.

In DNA form, the CDR3 reads TGTGCCAGCAGTTTACTAGCGGGGGGCTACGAGCAGTACTTC. This codes for CASSLLAGGYEQYF. This chain joins TRBV28 and TRBJ2-7; 11 bases match TRBD2. V lost 2 bases and J lost 3; bases outside the gene matches: 0. The CDR3 has 14 amino acids. Germline CDR1 MDHEN, CDR2 SYDVKM.

The chain carries TRBV4-1 and TRBJ2-3; unclear D gene. CDR1 is MGHRA, CDR2 YSYEKL, per germline. The CDR3 sequence is 13 residues long. Trimming stripped 3 bases from V and 5 bases from J, with 9 bases between. The CDR3 DNA is TGCGCCAGCAGCCATGATCATAGAGATACGCAGTATTTT. Translating gives CASSHDHRDTQYF.

This chain connects TRBV6-1 to TRBJ1-2, with 7 nucleotides matching TRBD1. CDR1 MNHNS and CDR2 SASEGT come from the germline V gene. The CDR3 runs 12 residues. CDR3 sequence (DNA): TGTGCAGGGGGCCAGGGGGTGTATGGCTACACCTTC. Protein product: CAGGQGVYGYTF.

This chain uses TRBV15 with TRBJ1-4; tentative D call: TRBD1 (6 bases). CDR1 is LNHNV, CDR2 YYDKDF, per germline (reference sequence). The CDR3 has 15 residues. Trimming cost V 0 bases and J 5 bases, with 10 bases left between them. The CDR3 nucleotides are TGTGCCACCAGCAGAGAATGGGGGACAAATGAAAAACTGTTTTTT. Amino acids: CATSREWGTNEKLFF. The whole variable domain, remainder taken from reference TRBV15 and TRBJ1-4, is DAMVIQNPRYQVTQFGKPVTLSCSQTLNHNVMYWYQQKSSQAPKLLFHYYDKDFNNEADTPDNFQSRRPNTSFCFLDIRSPGLGDTAMYLCATSREWGTNEKLFFGSGTQLSVL.

This chain links TRBV2 with TRBJ2-5, with 9 bases fitting TRBD1. After removal of 8 bases from V and 1 base from J, the junction contained 5 bases not matched to a gene. The CDR3 spans 14 residues. Germline CDR1 reads SNHLY; CDR2 reads FYNNEI. Written as DNA, the CDR3 is TGTGCCAGCCAGCTACAGGGGGCCCAAGAGACCCAGTACTTC. Its protein product is CASQLQGAQETQYF.

The chain is built from TRBV18 and TRBJ1-4; D might be TRBD1 (5 bases). The CDR3 totals 14 residues. Germline V gene sequence: CDR1 KGHSH, CDR2 LQKENI. Trimming took off 3 bases at V and 11 bases at J, with 16 bases between the two ends. The CDR3 sequence is CASSPSRGEEKLFF. The CDR3 nucleotides read TGTGCCAGCTCACCGTCGAGAGGGGAGGAGAAACTGTTTTTT.

This chain links TRBV11-2 with TRBJ2-7; unclear D gene. The CDR3 has 12 amino acids. CDR1 is SGHAT and CDR2 is FQNNGV in the germline V gene. Trimming shortened V by 5 bases and J by 0 bases, and 5 bases separated the two germline ends. The CDR3 DNA reads as TGTGCCAGCAGCCCGAGCTCCTACGAGCAGTACTTC. Residues: CASSPSSYEQYF.

The V and J genes are TRBV5-1 and TRBJ1-5; D remains ambiguous. Trimming took 4 bases from V and 5 from J, leaving 25 bases between them. Germline V gene data show CDR1 as SGHRS and CDR2 as YFSETQ. CDR3 size: 18 residues. The CDR3 sequence is CASSHILGSRGSHQPQHF. Written as DNA, the CDR3 is TGCGCCAGCAGCCATATACTTGGATCCCGGGGTTCACATCAGCCCCAGCATTTT.

This clone was detected only once. The gene calls are TRBV29-1 and TRBJ2-7; D is possibly TRBD2 (6 bases). Germline CDR1 and CDR2: SQVTM and ANQGSEA. The CDR3 has 12 residues. Trimming shortened V by 3 bases and J by 2 bases, and 8 bases separated the two germline ends. CDR3 protein: CSVDAGPYEQYF. As DNA, the CDR3 is TGCAGCGTTGATGCGGGGCCCTACGAGCAGTACTTC.

The CDR3 reads CSVSGGAGYEQFF. The CDR3 DNA reads TGCAGCGTTAGCGGGGGGGCAGGCTATGAGCAGTTCTTC. The chain links TRBV29-1 to TRBJ2-1; TRBD2 matches at 10 bases. Looked up from germline, CDR1 is SQVTM and CDR2 is ANQGSEA. This CDR3 has 13 amino acids. V lost 5 bases, J lost 8 bases, and 6 bases stayed unmatched.

Worth noting for this clone: The junction differs from germline at one of its ends, possibly a read error. J is TRBJ2-3 and V is TRBV7-7, with D perhaps TRBD2 (5 bases). The length of the CDR3 is 15 residues. Germline loops: CDR1 SSHAT, CDR2 FNYEAQ (reference sequence). CDR3 nucleotide sequence: TGTGCTAGCAGCTTAAACCGGGGTCCCACAGATACGCAGTATTTT. Translating gives CASSLNRGPTDTQYF.

V is TRBV5-1 and J is TRBJ2-3; 12 bases match TRBD2. Germline-derived CDR1 and CDR2 are SGHRS and YFSETQ. V gave up 4 bases and J gave up 6 bases; unmatched junction bases: 9. The CDR3 covers 16 residues. The CDR3 protein is CASSGSLAGGRDTQYF. DNA of the CDR3: TGCGCCAGCAGCGGGTCACTAGCGGGGGGTCGGGATACGCAGTATTTT.